This TCR beta chain was captured by sequencing in a study of blood T cell repertoires in COVID-19. Study at large: Samples came from the United States, Italy and Spain, spanning acute and convalescent COVID-19. T cells, B-cell-depleted T cells, or PBMCs provided the cDNA or gDNA that served as material.

With V trimmed by 4 bases and J by 8 bases, 14 bases remained unmatched. Germline-derived CDR1 and CDR2 are SGDLS and YYNGEE. The CDR3 has 16 amino acids. Per the study methods: Researchers report that nucleated cell counts were estimated from reference gene primer amplification. Measured with immunoSEQ multiplex PCR; TCRdb has only the in-frame clones, and not every one. The D gene and trimming were derived from the DNA, and the V and J assignments and clone size from that table. This sample has roughly 78,000 clones, with 88% found just once. The chain recombines TRBV9 with TRBJ2-2; 7 nucleotides line up with TRBD2. The TCR was taken from a man between 50 and 59 years old with acute or convalescent COVID-19. The sample taken for sequencing was peripheral blood. Here the CDR3 DNA reads TGTGCCAGCAGCCAAACTAGCGACCCCTGGGGAGGGGAGCTGTTTTTT. Protein sequence: CASSQTSDPWGGELFF.